The rows below give T cell receptor beta chains drawn from one sample of a study of blood T cells in healthy people across ages. A single record per CDR3 protein comes from TCRdb applying MiXCR to the 5' RACE reads. The sample includes 800,000 to 950,000 distinct CDR3 sequences, just under 30% of them seen just once. The same sample was also used in a study of T cells of mothers and their children.

The sample comprised blood. The receptors stem from a middle-aged woman in good health. Each CDR3 is given without its conserved first and last residue. Some rows mark clone size as missing; the rest say once, few, many or name a class of expanded clone.

TRBJ2-1 | NA | TRBV7-2 | ASSLRTGGTSGGREQF
TRBJ2-5 | many | TRBV20-1 | SAARGDLGETQY
NA | NA | TRBV7-2 | ASSLAGSGLFDEQY
TRBJ2-1 | few | TRBV9 | ASSGVGGAEQF
TRBJ2-1 | NA | TRBV29-1 | SVGGVGGPISNEQF
TRBJ1-1 | NA | TRBV28 | ASSLSRAGRTEAF
TRBJ2-3 | NA | TRBV24-1 | ATSDSPDRADTQY
TRBJ1-1 | few | TRBV10-3 | AISETQGGTEAF
TRBJ2-3 | few | TRBV20-1 | SANRPGGSTDTQY
TRBJ1-3 | NA | TRBV5-1 | ASSLAGGSGNTIY
TRBJ1-3 | NA | TRBV6-6 | ASSTGFSGNTVY
TRBJ1-5 | many | TRBV6-2/TRBV6-3 | ASRDSSNQPQH
TRBJ2-1 | NA | TRBV5-1 | ASRGGQNNEQF
TRBJ2-2 | once | TRBV2 | ASRDQGPGVNTGELF
TRBJ1-5 | NA | TRBV20-1 | SARDGIIRGLGNQPQH
TRBJ2-4 | many | TRBV12-3/TRBV12-4 | ASSLGSLGLGKNIQY
TRBJ1-4 | NA | TRBV3-1 | ASSQDLGMGEKLF
TRBJ2-5 | few | TRBV7-3 | ASSSTGGPAETQY
TRBJ2-6 | NA | TRBV18 | ASSPPSGLLSGANVLT
TRBJ2-5 | NA | TRBV28 | ASGGTGGYQETQY
TRBJ2-3 | NA | TRBV7-2 | ASRQASGGNTDTQY
TRBJ2-1 | many | TRBV9 | ASSVTGGVKLTSYNEQF
TRBJ2-1 | few | TRBV7-3 | ASSQSGVPYNEQF
TRBJ1-4 | NA | TRBV15 | ATSSPSRGDEKLF
TRBJ2-7 | many | TRBV20-1 | SARETETGPYEQY
TRBJ2-5 | few | TRBV2 | ASSGQGWYQETQY
TRBJ1-1 | few | TRBV29-1 | SAQASAATEAF
TRBJ1-4 | NA | TRBV20-1 | SARDGHEKLF
TRBJ2-7 | NA | TRBV2 | ASSDIVDYEQY
TRBJ2-5 | few | TRBV5-1 | ASSLGPRQETQY
TRBJ2-1 | many | TRBV27 | ASWGQGMGEQF
TRBJ1-6 | many | TRBV2 | ASSLQGSYRSPLH
TRBJ2-5 | many | TRBV29-1 | SGKGRFQETQY
TRBJ2-1 | NA | TRBV6-1 | ASSPLRGQGADEQF
TRBJ1-2 | NA | TRBV5-1 | ASSLKLGGNYGYT
TRBJ1-4 | few | TRBV20-1 | SARGREGQFNEKLF
TRBJ2-1 | many | TRBV3-1 | ASSQAQQGQF
TRBJ2-7 | few | TRBV5-1 | ASSFRWQGLPDEQY
TRBJ1-3 | NA | TRBV7-2 | ASSLDLSRSGNTIY
TRBJ2-4 | NA | TRBV4-1 | ASSHRPGPKY
TRBJ2-3 | NA | TRBV7-2 | ASRSVTDTQY
TRBJ2-7 | NA | TRBV7-2 | VSSRTNSYEQY
TRBJ2-3 | many | TRBV4-3 | ASSQVAPGGLVPDTQY
TRBJ2-3 | many | TRBV5-5 | ASSLYGTEASTDTQY
TRBJ1-5 | NA | TRBV19 | ASSTPGGRGNNQPQH
TRBJ2-3 | few | TRBV28 | ASRPLRGGSTDTQY
TRBJ2-7 | many | TRBV10-2 | ASSEGGFYEQY
TRBJ2-3 | few | TRBV12-3/TRBV12-4 | ASRLGTSTDTQY
TRBJ2-1 | few | TRBV5-1 | ASSFGLAGVSHNEQF
TRBJ1-2 | many | TRBV4-3 | ASSQDVGTGAGPNYGYT
TRBJ2-7 | NA | TRBV28 | ASSLIGESYEQY
TRBJ2-5 | NA | TRBV7-2 | ASTGSRGETQY